This T cell receptor (beta chain) was found in a study of blood T cell repertoires in COVID-19. Study in general: The United States, Italy and Spain were the sources of the acute and convalescent COVID-19 samples. T cells, B-cell-depleted T cells, or PBMCs supplied cDNA or gDNA.

Methods used by the authors: Scientists estimated how many nucleated cells there were by amplifying reference gene primers. The assay was immunoSEQ multiplex PCR, and TCRdb's table has in-frame clones only and misses some. V and J calls and clone size come straight from that table; D and trimming were deduced from the DNA. Here the sample spans about 33,000 clones, under 85% being singletons. Germline loops: CDR1 SNHLY, CDR2 FYNNEI. This CDR3 comprises 15 residues. The germline V and J ends were trimmed by 6 bases and 4 bases, with 17 bases remaining between them. The V and J genes are TRBV2 and TRBJ2-3, with D maybe TRBD2 (5 bases). This receptor was taken from an elderly man with acute or convalescent COVID-19. The specimen was peripheral blood. CDR3 region: CASRTSPSPPDTQYF. CDR3 coding DNA: TGTGCCAGCAGGACCTCACCTAGCCCCCCAGATACGCAGTATTTT.